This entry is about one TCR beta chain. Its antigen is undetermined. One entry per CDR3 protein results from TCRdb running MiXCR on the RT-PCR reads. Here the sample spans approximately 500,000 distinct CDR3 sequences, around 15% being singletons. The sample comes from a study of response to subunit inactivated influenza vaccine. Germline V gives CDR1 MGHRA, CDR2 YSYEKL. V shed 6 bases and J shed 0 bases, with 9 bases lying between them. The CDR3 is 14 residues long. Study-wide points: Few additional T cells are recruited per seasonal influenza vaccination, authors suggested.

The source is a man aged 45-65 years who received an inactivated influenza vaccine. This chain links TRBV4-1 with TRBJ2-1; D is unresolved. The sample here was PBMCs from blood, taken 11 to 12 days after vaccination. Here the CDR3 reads CASSTLGSYNEQFF. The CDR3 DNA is TGCGCCAGCAGTACTCTGGGCTCCTACAATGAGCAGTTCTTC.